A single sample is the source of the 8 T cell receptor beta chains below, sequenced in a study of breast tumors, draining lymph nodes, adjacent tissues. In TCRdb, the multiplex PCR reads were re-called with MiXCR into one record per CDR3 protein. The table has tens of thousands of distinct CDR3 sequences, 23% seen once. Source material: breast tumor tissue. Receptors were obtained from a female donor with breast cancer. Some clones in this sample may be carry-over from other donors' samples.

V and J are TRBV20-1 and TRBJ2-3; D is uncertain. Germline V gene lookup returns CDR1 DFQATT and CDR2 SNEGSKA (reference sequence). The CDR3 has 12 residues. Trimming pared 3 bases from V and 6 bases from J, leaving 10 bases between. The CDR3 coding sequence is TGCAGTGCTAGGGTGGGCTGGGATACGCAGTATTTT. Translating it yields CSARVGWDTQYF.

This clonotype is medium-sized (0.01 to 0.1%). V gene TRBV7-3 combines with J gene TRBJ2-1, with D possibly matching TRBD2 (5 bases). From germline, CDR1 is SGHTA and CDR2 FQGTGA. V dropped 1 base and J dropped 0 bases, with 7 bases sitting between them. This CDR3 has 15 amino acids. CDR3 coding DNA: TGTGCCAGCAGCTTAAAAGGGAGCTCCTACAATGAGCAGTTCTTC. It codes for CASSLKGSSYNEQFF.

This clonotype was recorded at least ten times. The rearrangement links TRBV7-7 to TRBJ2-2, with a tentative D call TRBD2 (6 bases). CDR1 SSHAT and CDR2 FNYEAQ come from the germline V gene (reference sequence). CDR3 length equals 13 residues. CDR3: CAVRGSDTGELFF. CDR3 in DNA: TGTGCAGTACGGGGGAGCGACACCGGGGAGCTGTTTTTT.

There are many counts of this clonotype. V is TRBV5-4 and J is TRBJ2-3, with D uncertain. The germline V gene has CDR1 SGHNT and CDR2 YYREEE (reference sequence). V lost 0 bases, J lost 0 bases, and 8 bases lay in between. This CDR3 contains 15 residues. The CDR3 protein is CASSLGALSTDTQYF. For the CDR3, the DNA is TGTGCCAGCAGCTTGGGCGCCCTTAGCACAGATACGCAGTATTTT.

The table lists this clonotype with many counts. The genes are TRBV7-9 and TRBJ1-4; D remains unclear. V lost 4 bases and J lost 8, with 14 bases in between. The V gene's germline CDR1 is SEHNR and CDR2 FQNEAQ (reference sequence). The CDR3 has 14 amino acids. In DNA, the CDR3 is TGTGCCAGCAGCTACCCGGCGGGTGGGGAAAAACTGTTTTTT. This sequence encodes CASSYPAGGEKLFF.

There are many counts of this clonotype. The rearrangement joins TRBV7-8 to TRBJ2-5; 9 bases agree with TRBD2. The CDR3 covers 16 residues. Germline lookup yields CDR1 SGHVS and CDR2 FQNEAQ. The junction had 8 bases not matched to a gene; V was cut back by 1 base and J by 5 bases. CDR3 in DNA: TGTGCCAGCAGCTTAGTTCTCGCGGGGGGGTGGGAGACCCAGTACTTC. It specifies CASSLVLAGGWETQYF.

This clonotype is medium-sized in the sample. The chain couples TRBV12-3 or TRBV12-4 to TRBJ2-5; TRBD1 matches 8 bases. The CDR3 has 17 residues. J was trimmed by 2 bases and V by 1 base; bases with no gene match: 9. DNA for the CDR3: TGTGCCAGCAGTTTAGGACAGGGGCAGAGAATACAAGAGACCCAGTACTTC. Amino acid sequence: CASSLGQGQRIQETQYF.

This clonotype was recorded many times. The J gene is TRBJ2-7, the V gene TRBV5-1, with TRBD1 matching over 8 bases. Germline assignment: CDR1 SGHRS and CDR2 YFSETQ. Trimming at V came to 4 bases and at J to 3 bases, leaving 6 bases not matched to a gene. The CDR3 has 14 amino acids. Here the CDR3 reads CASSLTGAYYEQYF. The CDR3 nucleotides read TGCGCCAGCAGCCTGACAGGGGCCTACTACGAGCAGTACTTC.